The text below deals with one TCR beta chain. The antigen remains undetermined. CD45RO-CCR7+CD27+CD95- cells counted as naive CD8+ T cells. This sample is part of a study of CXCR3-negative and CXCR3-positive naive CD8 T cells. Study context: A total of around 140 million TRB reads was generated, with about 1.5 +/- 0.3 million per library. Study findings and constraints: Naive cells with CXCR3 showed TRB CDR3s that were more hydrophobic than those in CXCR3-negative naive cells.

It was by 5' RACE with UMI labels that the TRB cDNA libraries were prepared. Reprocessing the 5' RACE reads, TCRdb reports a single entry for every CDR3 protein and omits DNA. The ten top clones account for around 0.82%, within a sample of about 92,000 distinct CDR3 sequences. The sequenced sample was naive CXCR3+ CD8+ T cells from blood. Described subset: CD45RO-CCR7+CD27+CD95- naive CD8+ T cells expressing CXCR3 (TNR3+). The receptor comes from a human donor in good health. Some clones in this sample may be carry-over from other donors' samples.

The CDR3 region is CASSVRDRGEAFF. V gene TRBV9 combines with J gene TRBJ1-1; TCRdb's assignment of TRBD1 cannot be checked, as there is no DNA. From germline, CDR1 is SGDLS and CDR2 YYNGEE. The CDR3 sequence is 13 residues long. Using reference TRBV9 and TRBJ1-1 for the parts outside the CDR3, the full variable domain is DSGVTQTPKHLITATGQRVTLRCSPRSGDLSVYWYQQSLDQGLQFLIQYYNGEERAKGNILERFSAQQFPDLHSELNLSSLELGDSALYFCASSVRDRGEAFFGQGTRLTVV.